The rows below give T cell receptor beta chains drawn from one sample of a study of response to subunit inactivated influenza vaccine. From the RT-PCR reads, TCRdb called clonotypes with MiXCR, one entry per CDR3 protein. The table includes hundreds of thousands of distinct CDR3 sequences, 14% detected once. Material: PBMCs from blood, obtained less than 15 days before vaccination. The origin of the receptors is a man over 45 who received an inactivated influenza vaccine. CDR3s include the opening cysteine and the closing phenylalanine or tryptophan. A D gene is named only where the DNA matches it firmly. Clone size, where shown, is once, few, many, or a class for clones that have expanded.

v_call: TRBV15
d_call: -
clone_size: -
j_call: TRBJ2-5
cdr3_nt: TGTGCCACCAGCGCCCGAGGGGGAATAGAGACCCAGTACTTC
cdr3_aa: CATSARGGIETQYF

v_call: TRBV12-3/TRBV12-4
d_call: TRBD1
clone_size: few
j_call: TRBJ1-5
cdr3_nt: TGTGTCAGCAGTTTATCAGGACAGGGAGGTCAGCCCCAGCATTTT
cdr3_aa: CVSSLSGQGGQPQHF

v_call: TRBV12-3/TRBV12-4
d_call: -
clone_size: few
j_call: TRBJ2-5
cdr3_nt: TGTGCCAGCAGTTTAGTTGGCACGTTGGAGACCCAGTACTTC
cdr3_aa: CASSLVGTLETQYF

v_call: TRBV20-1
d_call: TRBD1
clone_size: few
j_call: TRBJ1-6
cdr3_nt: TGCAGTGCTAGGATTGGACAGGGGGCTGCTCGCAATTCACCCCTCCACTTT
cdr3_aa: CSARIGQGAARNSPLHF

v_call: TRBV7-9
d_call: -
clone_size: -
j_call: TRBJ1-5
cdr3_nt: TGTGCCAGCAGCTTAGGTTCTGGGATTCAGCCCCAGCATTTT
cdr3_aa: CASSLGSGIQPQHF

v_call: TRBV3-1
d_call: TRBD2
clone_size: many
j_call: TRBJ2-5
cdr3_nt: TGTGCCAGCAGTGACGGACTAGCGGGATCAGAGACCCAGTACTTC
cdr3_aa: CASSDGLAGSETQYF

v_call: TRBV4-2
d_call: -
clone_size: many
j_call: TRBJ2-2
cdr3_nt: TGTGCCAGCAGCCAAAATGGGGACACCGGGGAGCTGTTTTTT
cdr3_aa: CASSQNGDTGELFF

v_call: TRBV19
d_call: -
clone_size: -
j_call: TRBJ1-3
cdr3_nt: TGTGCCAGTAGCGTCAGACACGCGACCTCTGGAAACACCATATATTTT
cdr3_aa: CASSVRHATSGNTIYF

v_call: TRBV12-3/TRBV12-4
d_call: TRBD2
clone_size: many
j_call: TRBJ2-1
cdr3_nt: TGTGCCAGCAGTTTTGGCGGGAGCGGGAATGAGCAGTTCTTC
cdr3_aa: CASSFGGSGNEQFF

v_call: TRBV27
d_call: -
clone_size: -
j_call: TRBJ2-1
cdr3_nt: TGTGCCAGCAGTTATTCCCCCAGCAATGAGCAGTTCTTC
cdr3_aa: CASSYSPSNEQFF

v_call: TRBV15
d_call: -
clone_size: few
j_call: TRBJ2-1
cdr3_nt: TGTGCCACCAGCAGGCGACAGCCCTCCTACAATGAGCAGTTCTTC
cdr3_aa: CATSRRQPSYNEQFF

v_call: TRBV4-2
d_call: -
clone_size: few
j_call: TRBJ1-2
cdr3_nt: TGTGCCAGCAGCCGCTTGGACGGAAACTATGGCTACACCTTC
cdr3_aa: CASSRLDGNYGYTF

v_call: TRBV5-1
d_call: -
clone_size: -
j_call: TRBJ1-4
cdr3_nt: TGCGCCAGCAGCCCGACGACAGTTTTTGCGAGCTCTAATGAAAAACTGTTTTTT
cdr3_aa: CASSPTTVFASSNEKLFF

v_call: TRBV6-2/TRBV6-3
d_call: TRBD2
clone_size: many
j_call: TRBJ2-1
cdr3_nt: TGTGCCAGCAGTTACTCACTAGCGGGAGGAAATGAGCAGTTCTTC
cdr3_aa: CASSYSLAGGNEQFF

v_call: TRBV6-5
d_call: -
clone_size: -
j_call: TRBJ2-1
cdr3_nt: TGTGCCAGCAGACGGACTACCGATGAGCAGTTCTTC
cdr3_aa: CASRRTTDEQFF

v_call: TRBV27
d_call: TRBD2
clone_size: -
j_call: TRBJ2-1
cdr3_nt: TGTGCCAGCAGTTTCGGGGAGGGAGGCTGGCAGTTCTTC
cdr3_aa: CASSFGEGGWQFF

v_call: TRBV7-2
d_call: TRBD2
clone_size: few
j_call: TRBJ2-3
cdr3_nt: TGTGCCAGCAGCCTCGGACTAGCGATGGGTGCAGATACGCAGTATTTT
cdr3_aa: CASSLGLAMGADTQYF

v_call: TRBV20-1
d_call: TRBD2
clone_size: few
j_call: TRBJ2-3
cdr3_nt: TGCAGTGCTAGAGATCAGTGGCGGGGGGTAGATACCCAGTATTTT
cdr3_aa: CSARDQWRGVDTQYF

v_call: TRBV4-3
d_call: -
clone_size: few
j_call: TRBJ1-2
cdr3_nt: TGCGCCAGCAGCCACTCCCAGGGCAACTACTATGGCTACACCTTC
cdr3_aa: CASSHSQGNYYGYTF

v_call: TRBV5-1
d_call: -
clone_size: -
j_call: TRBJ2-3
cdr3_nt: TGCGCCAGCAGCTCACGGCTGGGGGCAGATACGCAGTATTTT
cdr3_aa: CASSSRLGADTQYF

v_call: TRBV21-1
d_call: -
clone_size: -
j_call: TRBJ2-5
cdr3_nt: TGTGCCAGCAGCAGGCGACAGCGCCAAGAGACCCAGTACTTC
cdr3_aa: CASSRRQRQETQYF

v_call: TRBV25-1
d_call: TRBD1
clone_size: few
j_call: TRBJ2-2
cdr3_nt: TGTGCCAGCAGTGAATATGGGGGACAGACAAACACCGGGGAGCTGTTTTTT
cdr3_aa: CASSEYGGQTNTGELFF

v_call: TRBV20-1
d_call: -
clone_size: -
j_call: TRBJ2-1
cdr3_nt: TGCAGTGCCCCAGGGAGTCCCTCCTACAATGAGCAGTTCTTC
cdr3_aa: CSAPGSPSYNEQFF

v_call: TRBV20-1
d_call: -
clone_size: few
j_call: TRBJ2-7
cdr3_nt: TGCAGTGCTCTGTTTGGGAGGGAGCAGTACTTC
cdr3_aa: CSALFGREQYF

v_call: TRBV14
d_call: -
clone_size: few
j_call: TRBJ2-7
cdr3_nt: TGTGCCAGCAGCCCTGGGGGGACCCTGGTCGACGAGCAGTACTTC
cdr3_aa: CASSPGGTLVDEQYF

v_call: TRBV28
d_call: TRBD1
clone_size: few
j_call: TRBJ1-1
cdr3_nt: TGTGCCAGCAGAATACCGGGACAGGGGGTCTTTCGTCTCACTGAAGCTTTCTTT
cdr3_aa: CASRIPGQGVFRLTEAFF

v_call: TRBV5-4
d_call: TRBD2
clone_size: many
j_call: TRBJ2-5
cdr3_nt: TGTGCCAGCAGCTTCGACCCGACTAGCGGGGGAAAGACCCAGTACTTC
cdr3_aa: CASSFDPTSGGKTQYF

v_call: TRBV20-1
d_call: -
clone_size: -
j_call: TRBJ2-4
cdr3_nt: TGCAGTGCTAGAGTCGCCGGGACTGAGGGCATTCAGTACTTC
cdr3_aa: CSARVAGTEGIQYF

v_call: TRBV11-3
d_call: -
clone_size: many
j_call: TRBJ2-2
cdr3_nt: TGCGCCAGCTCACGAACGGGGACCGGGGAGCTGTTTTTT
cdr3_aa: CASSRTGTGELFF

v_call: TRBV4-2
d_call: TRBD1
clone_size: -
j_call: TRBJ2-7
cdr3_nt: TGTGCCAGCAGCCCCGCCGGGACAGGGGACGAGCAGTACTTC
cdr3_aa: CASSPAGTGDEQYF

v_call: TRBV4-2
d_call: -
clone_size: -
j_call: TRBJ1-6
cdr3_nt: TGTGCCAGCAGCCAAACGACAGGAGGCTCCTATAATTCACCCCTCCACTTT
cdr3_aa: CASSQTTGGSYNSPLHF

v_call: TRBV29-1
d_call: -
clone_size: -
j_call: TRBJ2-7
cdr3_nt: TGCAGCGTTGAACTCCGGTTCAGGGCTTCCTACGAGCAGTACTTC
cdr3_aa: CSVELRFRASYEQYF

v_call: TRBV4-3
d_call: TRBD1
clone_size: few
j_call: TRBJ2-6
cdr3_nt: TGCGCCAGCAGCCACCTACAGGACAGGGTCCACTCTGGGGCCAACGTCCTGACTTTC
cdr3_aa: CASSHLQDRVHSGANVLTF

v_call: TRBV6-1
d_call: -
clone_size: few
j_call: TRBJ2-7
cdr3_nt: TGTGCCAGCAGTGAATCCAGGGGGGACATCATCTACGAGCAGTACTTC
cdr3_aa: CASSESRGDIIYEQYF

v_call: TRBV28
d_call: -
clone_size: few
j_call: TRBJ1-5
cdr3_nt: TGTGCCAGCAGTTCTGACAGAAAGAATCAGCCCCAGCATTTT
cdr3_aa: CASSSDRKNQPQHF

v_call: TRBV12-3/TRBV12-4
d_call: TRBD2
clone_size: few
j_call: TRBJ2-3
cdr3_nt: TGTGCCAGCAGTTCTCGGGGACTAGCGGATACGCAGTATTTT
cdr3_aa: CASSSRGLADTQYF

v_call: TRBV5-1
d_call: -
clone_size: few
j_call: TRBJ1-1
cdr3_nt: TGCGCCAGCAGTTCAGGGTCCACTGAAGCTTTCTTT
cdr3_aa: CASSSGSTEAFF

v_call: TRBV5-1
d_call: -
clone_size: -
j_call: TRBJ1-2
cdr3_nt: TGCGCCAGCAGCCCGTCCAGAGAGGGCTACACCTTC
cdr3_aa: CASSPSREGYTF

v_call: TRBV4-3
d_call: -
clone_size: few
j_call: TRBJ2-1
cdr3_nt: TGCGCCAGCAGCCAAGAGGGTGGGCGCCCTTACAATGAGCAGTTCTTC
cdr3_aa: CASSQEGGRPYNEQFF

v_call: TRBV11-2
d_call: -
clone_size: few
j_call: TRBJ2-7
cdr3_nt: TGTGCCAGCACATGGGGAGGCAGGGGGTCCTACGAGCAGTACTTC
cdr3_aa: CASTWGGRGSYEQYF

v_call: TRBV7-9
d_call: TRBD2
clone_size: -
j_call: TRBJ2-2
cdr3_nt: TGTGCCAGCAGCTCCACAATAGCGGGAGATGTGGACGGGGAGCTGTTTTTT
cdr3_aa: CASSSTIAGDVDGELFF

v_call: TRBV30
d_call: -
clone_size: -
j_call: TRBJ2-7
cdr3_nt: TGTGCCTGGAGTCTCGGGGGTCCCTACGAGCAGTACTTC
cdr3_aa: CAWSLGGPYEQYF

v_call: TRBV28
d_call: -
clone_size: many
j_call: TRBJ2-5
cdr3_nt: TGTGCCAGCAGTTCCTTGACAGCCCGGCGGGAGACCCAGTACTTC
cdr3_aa: CASSSLTARRETQYF